This T cell receptor beta chain was sequenced in a study of cytomegalovirus exposure and HLA in healthy donors. Primers for the PCR totalled 60 Vbeta and 13 Jbeta. Libraries were prepared by immunoSEQ multiplex PCR; TCRdb keeps only in-frame clonotypes and omits some of them. The sample has 20,000 to 25,000 clones, around 77% seen once. Study results and limitations: Later, an analysis showed that TCR beta chains associated with HLA were more clonally expanded than others that were equally common. There were some public TCRs occurring in many donors, but most TCR sequences were rare.

This clone was found a few times. Its antigen remains unknown. V was trimmed by 7 bases and J by 1 base, leaving 10 bases between them. The germline V gene has CDR1 WNHNN and CDR2 SYGVQD (reference sequence). The CDR3 totals 13 residues. The sample consisted of PBMCs. The rearrangement joins TRBV10-1 to TRBJ1-1, with unresolved D. This TCR derives from a man aged 55 to 70 in good health and CMV-seronegative. As DNA, the CDR3 is TGCGCCAGCACACTAGGGAGGAACACTGAAGCTTTCTTT. It encodes CASTLGRNTEAFF.